The clone carrying this TCR beta chain was detected ten times or more. Antigen: not known. These data belong to a study of human T cells and chemical hapten exposure. Study outcomes and limitations: More PT1 expanded TCRs went with higher patch test scores.

Time point specified: patch test 1, 2 weeks after DPC sensitization. Treatment denoted: therapeutic diphenylcyclopropenone sensitization with weekly scalp DPC. Only after blood had been drawn was each patch test applied. Individual cDNA molecules received unique molecular identifiers in the library. TCRdb processed the RACE reads anew with MiXCR; each CDR3 protein has one entry. The sample carries 75,000 to 100,000 distinct CDR3 sequences, around 11% recorded once. This CDR3 spans 12 amino acids. Germline V gives CDR1 ENHRY, CDR2 SYGVKD. V lost 11 bases and J 1 base, leaving 11 bases between the germline ends.

The TCR sequence derives from a woman aged 55-70 years with alopecia areata. Some clones in this sample may be carry-over from other donors' samples. The material was whole blood, obtained in connection with sensitization to the hapten diphenylcyclopropenone (DPC). The gene calls are TRBV10-3 and TRBJ1-1; TRBD1 is a possible D gene (5 bases). Written as DNA, the CDR3 is TGTGCCGGGGGGTCGGGGAACACTGAAGCTTTCTTT. It specifies CAGGSGNTEAFF.